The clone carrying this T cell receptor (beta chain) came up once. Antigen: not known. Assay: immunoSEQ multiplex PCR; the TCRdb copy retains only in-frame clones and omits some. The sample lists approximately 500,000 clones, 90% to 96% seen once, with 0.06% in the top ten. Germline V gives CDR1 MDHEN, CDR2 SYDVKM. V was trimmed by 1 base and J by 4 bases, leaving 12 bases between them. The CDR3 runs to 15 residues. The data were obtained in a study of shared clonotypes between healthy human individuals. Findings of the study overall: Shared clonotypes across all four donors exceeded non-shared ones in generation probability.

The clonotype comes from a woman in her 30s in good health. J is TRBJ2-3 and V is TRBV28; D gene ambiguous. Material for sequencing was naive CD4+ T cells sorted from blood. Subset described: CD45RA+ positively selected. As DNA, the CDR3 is TGTGCCAGCAGTTTATCATCCCTAAGTGCAGATACGCAGTATTTT. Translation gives CASSLSSLSADTQYF.